This TCR beta chain is drawn from a study of blood T cells in healthy people across ages (dated by TCRdb to between 2014 and 2016). For the study in its entirety: Template switching captured roughly one uniquely barcoded TCR beta cDNA molecule per two T cells in model experiments. The study measured age-related changes in TCR beta repertoire diversity using deep sequencing normalized with unique cDNA molecular identifiers. To avoid experimental bias, donors of different ages were distributed randomly across sequencing lanes. Two additional independent replicas of 1 million unique cDNA reads from the same blood draw were analyzed for two donors (one aged 18 to 30 and one aged 80 or older). Four age groups were formed from the donors: young (average about 17 years), middle-aged (just under 40), aged (about 62) and long-lived (82). Results the study describes overall, beyond this receptor: Observed TCR beta diversity correlated strongly with the percentage of naive T cells measured by flow cytometry. As age increased, observed TCR beta diversity per million T cells dropped in a roughly linear way, and a significant reduction was already evident by age around 41. Since profiling was done on bulk unsorted PBMCs, naive and antigen-experienced compartments could not be conclusively compared. The long-lived group showed more naive CD4+ T cells, fewer expanded clones and increased TCR diversity than the aged group, suggesting age selection. Because donor CMV infection status was unknown, age-related changes in expanded clonotypes were potentially confounded. Estimates of total diversity based on one million sequenced T cells were considered lower bounds and underestimates.

The approximately 41 donors, aged roughly 6 to 95 years, were systemically healthy Caucasian individuals from Russia. Roughly 10 milliliters of peripheral blood were collected from each donor into EDTA-treated Vacutainer tubes. Ficoll-Paque density-gradient centrifugation was used to isolate PBMCs, with at least 6.5 million per sample. Trizol reagent was used to extract total RNA from the PBMCs, yielding at least 5.5 micrograms per sample. The percentages of naive CD45RAhigh/CD27high T cells were determined by flow cytometry on a PBMC aliquot from every donor. V lost 4 bases and J lost 7 bases, and the count of bases not matched to a germline gene is 8. CDR1 is given as DFQATT and CDR2 as SNEGSKA, both from the germline V gene (reference sequence). The cysteine opens and the phenylalanine closes a CDR3 of 14 amino acids. CDR3 DNA only is kept here, 42 bases in frame from base 1. The method was 5' RACE. These reads were obtained on an Illumina HiSeq 2500. A second PCR of 7 to 11 cycles was performed with a sample-barcoded 5' primer and a J-beta primer mix. A template-switch 5' adaptor carrying 12 random nucleotides introduced a unique molecular identifier onto each TCR beta cDNA molecule. Each sample yielded at least 3 million CDR3-containing paired-end reads. First-strand cDNA synthesis was performed from all RNA using the Mint cDNA synthesis kit, with priming by a TRBC-specific oligonucleotide. Following uracil-DNA glycosylase treatment, a first 18-cycle PCR with universal primers M1SS and BC2_uni_R was performed on all cDNA. The original pipeline was this. For normalization, 1 million high-quality reads were randomly selected from each sample, with every read carrying a distinct molecular identifier. Reads sharing molecular identifiers were discarded rather than binned into consensus sequences. MiTCR, set to a Q25 quality threshold and the strictest error-elimination algorithm, was used for CDR3 identification, clonotype clustering and error correction. A nonparametric unseen species model with Euler transformation was used to estimate a lower bound on total TCR beta diversity. The public reads were run again by TCRdb, first through fastp at Q25 and then through MiXCR, and only productive beta chains were kept. Rows matching on CDR3 protein sequence are summarized as one entry with the most common DNA and genes. The V and J calls and clone size are TCRdb's, not the authors'. The sample table shows about 1.8 million distinct CDR3 sequences, and roughly 49% are seen once. Jointly, the top ten make up 2.1% of the sample.

Regarding this clonotype: This clone's antigen is unknown. Qualities for individual bases were not recorded, and no much larger clone is one base off.

This receptor was obtained from a woman aged 40 to 50 in good health. Sequenced: blood. This sequence uses TRBV20-1 and TRBJ2-3, and 10 junctional nucleotides match TRBD2. CDR3 reads: CSATSGGAMYTQYF. The nucleotide sequence is TGCAGTGCTACAAGCGGGGGGGCCATGTATACGCAGTATTTT.